A selection of T cell receptor beta chains follows, all from one sample in a study of blood T cell repertoires in COVID-19. TCRdb's copy holds only in-frame clones and misses some; the assay was immunoSEQ multiplex PCR. Of 200,000 to 300,000 clones listed, about nine tenths were seen once; the top ten hold approximately 2.6%. The sequenced material came from PBMCs or T cells enriched from blood (not recorded which). Every receptor here comes from a woman aged 18-35 years who had recovered from COVID-19. CDR3s include the opening cysteine and the closing phenylalanine or tryptophan. D genes are given only for firm matches. Size is omitted from some rows. Given values are once, few, many or a class for expanded clones.

v_gene	j_gene	abundance	d_gene	CDR3aa
TRBV5-1	TRBJ2-1	.	TRBD2	CASGPGTSGYNEQFF
TRBV7-2	TRBJ2-7	few	.	CASSLNPHSSYEQYF
TRBV12-3/TRBV12-4	TRBJ1-5	.	TRBD1	CASSVDRDQPQHF
TRBV15	TRBJ2-2	.	TRBD2	CATSSIRGGYTGELFF
TRBV19	TRBJ1-5	once	.	CASSIHGRDSNQPQHF
TRBV18	TRBJ1-1	.	TRBD1	CASSPPQGIEAFF
TRBV18	TRBJ2-2	.	.	CASSPPNTGELFF
TRBV19	TRBJ2-1	.	TRBD1	CASSITGGTNEQFF
TRBV30	TRBJ2-7	.	.	CAWSSDSVYEQYF
TRBV27	TRBJ2-1	.	.	CASSQTGSFPYNEQFF
TRBV11-3	TRBJ2-2	.	.	CASSLDSFANTGELFF
TRBV11-3	TRBJ2-3	.	.	CASSLRAKGVGDTQYF
TRBV28	TRBJ1-2	.	.	CASSHGTSYGYTF
TRBV9	TRBJ1-1	.	.	CASSVLDTGTTEAFF